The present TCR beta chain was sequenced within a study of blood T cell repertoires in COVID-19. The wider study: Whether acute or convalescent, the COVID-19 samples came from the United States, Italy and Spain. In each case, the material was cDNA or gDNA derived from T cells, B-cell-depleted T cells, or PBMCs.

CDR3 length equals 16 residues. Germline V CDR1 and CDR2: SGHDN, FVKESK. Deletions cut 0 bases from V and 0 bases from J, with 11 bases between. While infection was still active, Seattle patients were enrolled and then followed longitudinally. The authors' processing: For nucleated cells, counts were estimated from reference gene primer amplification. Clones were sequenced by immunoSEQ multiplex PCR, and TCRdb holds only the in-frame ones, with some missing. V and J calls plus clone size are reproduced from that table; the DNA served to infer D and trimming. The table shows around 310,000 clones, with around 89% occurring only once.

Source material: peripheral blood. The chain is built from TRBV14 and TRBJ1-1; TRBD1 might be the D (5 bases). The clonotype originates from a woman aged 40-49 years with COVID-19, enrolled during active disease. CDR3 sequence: CASSQEGAMMNTEAFF. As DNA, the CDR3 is TGTGCCAGCAGCCAAGAAGGGGCGATGATGAACACTGAAGCTTTCTTT.